This is a list of T cell receptor beta chains from one sample in a study of cytomegalovirus exposure and HLA in healthy donors. Profiling relied on immunoSEQ multiplex PCR, and the TCRdb table lists in-frame clones only, not all of them. The sample has 140,000 to 150,000 clones; 65% to 85% are singletons. Material: PBMCs. These TCRs come from a woman in her thirties or forties in good health and CMV-seropositive. Both conserved end residues are part of each CDR3. D genes are given only for firm matches. Clone size appears in some rows only: once, few, many, or a class for an expanded clone.

j_call v_call d_call clone_size cdr3_nt cdr3_aa
TRBJ2-1 TRBV5-1 TRBD2 . TGCGCCAGCAGCGATACTAGCGGGGGGGCGAATGAGCAGTTCTTC CASSDTSGGANEQFF
TRBJ1-2 TRBV25-1 . . TGTGCCAGCAGTGAGGGACAAGGGGTGCGTGGCTACACCTTC CASSEGQGVRGYTF
TRBJ2-2 TRBV12-5 TRBD1 . TGTGCTAGTGGGACAGGGACGAACACCGGGGAGCTGTTTTTT CASGTGTNTGELFF
TRBJ1-1 TRBV2 . few TGTGCCAGCAGGGAGGACACTGAAGCTTTCTTT CASREDTEAFF
TRBJ2-1 TRBV5-1 TRBD2 . TGCGCCAGCAGCCCCAGCGGGGGTTTCAACAATGAGCAGTTCTTC CASSPSGGFNNEQFF
TRBJ1-4 TRBV6-5 TRBD1 . TGTGCCAGCAGTTCAGGACAGGGGAAAGAAAAACTGTTTTTT CASSSGQGKEKLFF
TRBJ2-2 TRBV6-5 . . TGTGCCAGCAGTTTCCCAGGGACCGGGGAGCTGTTTTTT CASSFPGTGELFF
TRBJ2-6 TRBV7-9 TRBD1 . TGTTCCAGCAGGCCACCGACAGGGGGCGCGGTTGGGGCCAACGTCCTGACTTTC CSSRPPTGGAVGANVLTF
TRBJ1-1 TRBV7-9 TRBD1 . TGTGCCAGCGCGACAACAGGGGCTGAAGCTTTCTTT CASATTGAEAFF
TRBJ2-7 TRBV9 . . TGTGCCAGCAGCGTAGGTGGGGGGATTTCCTACGAGCAGTACTTC CASSVGGGISYEQYF
TRBJ2-2 TRBV11-2 . . TGTGCCAGCAGCTTAATAGGGACTGGAACCGGGGAGCTGTTTTTT CASSLIGTGTGELFF
TRBJ2-3 TRBV10-1 TRBD2 . TGCGCCAGCAGTCCCGCCCGGGGGGAACACACAGATACGCAGTATTTT CASSPARGEHTDTQYF
TRBJ2-3 TRBV5-4 TRBD1 . TGTGCCAGCAGCATTCCGACAGGGGGCAGGGCAGATACGCAGTATTTT CASSIPTGGRADTQYF
TRBJ1-1 TRBV5-1 . . TGCGCCAGCAGCCCCTCCGCAACAGGGTCCACTGAAGCTTTCTTT CASSPSATGSTEAFF
TRBJ1-2 TRBV4-1 TRBD1 . TGCGCCAGCAGCCAAGATCGAGGGGGCAATGGCTACACCTTC CASSQDRGGNGYTF
TRBJ2-2 TRBV18 . . TGTGCCAGCTCACCAGGGGCTACCTTTCCAGGGACCGGGGAGCTGTTTTTT CASSPGATFPGTGELFF
TRBJ2-7 TRBV7-6 TRBD1 few TGTGCCAGCAGCTCCACAGGGGGTTACGAGCAGTACTTC CASSSTGGYEQYF
TRBJ2-7 TRBV5-5 . . TGTGCCAGCAGCTTGGCGCCAGAATACGAGCAGTACTTC CASSLAPEYEQYF
TRBJ1-2 TRBV9 . . TGTGCCAGCAGCGCCGCGTATGGCTACACCTTC CASSAAYGYTF
TRBJ1-3 TRBV29-1 . few TGCAGCCCCTCCCAGGGGAGCTCTGGAAACACCATATATTTT CSPSQGSSGNTIYF
TRBJ2-7 TRBV5-1 TRBD1 . TGCGCCAGCAGCCCCGTATTTATGGGGACAGGGGCCTACGAGCAGTACTTC CASSPVFMGTGAYEQYF
TRBJ2-5 TRBV4-2 TRBD2 . TGTGCCAGCAGCCAACTTAGCGGGGGGTCCCAAGAGACCCAGTACTTC CASSQLSGGSQETQYF
TRBJ2-1 TRBV4-1 . few TGCGCCAGCAGCCGGGGGACACAGTCCTACAATGAGCAGTTCTTC CASSRGTQSYNEQFF
TRBJ2-1 TRBV6-5 TRBD2 . TGTGCCAGCAGTTCCCGTACTAGCGGGGGTTTTAATGAGCAGTTCTTC CASSSRTSGGFNEQFF
TRBJ1-6 TRBV30 TRBD1 . TGTGCCTGGAGTGTACTTGGGGGGACAGGGGCTTCACCCCTCCACTTT CAWSVLGGTGASPLHF
TRBJ1-2 TRBV5-1 . . TGCGCCAGCAGCTCCTTTTCGAGCCGGGGCTATGGCTACACCTTC CASSSFSSRGYGYTF
TRBJ2-1 TRBV4-2 TRBD2 . TGTGCCAGCAGCCAAGTTGGCTCGGGGGGGCGCGATGAGCAGTTCTTC CASSQVGSGGRDEQFF
TRBJ2-7 TRBV11-2 . . TGTGCCAGCAGCTCCCCGGCTAGTCCGTACGAGCAGTACTTC CASSSPASPYEQYF
TRBJ1-6 TRBV9 . . TGTGCCAGCAGCGTAGTCGCGAATAATTCACCCCTCCACTTT CASSVVANNSPLHF
TRBJ2-1 TRBV7-2 TRBD1 . TGTGCCAGCAGCTCGTACAGGGGAGTAAATGAGCAGTTCTTC CASSSYRGVNEQFF
TRBJ2-1 TRBV6-1 . few TGTGCCAGCAGTGGATGGACAAATCCACCCTACAATGAGCAGTTCTTC CASSGWTNPPYNEQFF
TRBJ1-6 TRBV5-1 TRBD1 . TGCGCCAGCAGTTGGGACAGGGCGAATTCACCCCTCCACTTT CASSWDRANSPLHF